A selection of T cell receptor beta chains follows, all from one sample in a study of blood T cells in healthy people across ages. TCRdb recomputed calls from the 5' RACE reads with MiXCR, one row per CDR3 protein. The repertoire holds roughly 1.5 million distinct CDR3 sequences, roughly 43% seen once, with approximately 4% in the top ten. The source material was blood. These receptors all come from a woman between 18 and 29 years old in good health. Both conserved end residues are part of each CDR3. Fields, in order: D gene, J gene, clone size, V gene, CDR3 protein, CDR3 DNA. A D gene is named only where the DNA matches it firmly. Only some rows state a clone size, as once, few, many or a class for expanded clones.

>NA|TRBJ1-4|NA|TRBV4-1
CASSQETVFNEKPFF
TGCGCCAGCAGCCAAGAGACAGTTTTTAATGAAAAACCGTTTTTT
>NA|TRBJ2-1|few|TRBV4-3
CASSQDSSHLAVHNEQFF
TGCGCCAGCAGCCAAGATTCCTCCCACTTAGCGGTCCACAATGAGCAGTTCTTC
>NA|TRBJ2-1|NA|TRBV20-1
CSARDMVVITTNEQFF
TGCAGTGCTAGAGATATGGTGGTGATTACAACGAATGAGCAGTTCTTC
>NA|TRBJ2-7|NA|TRBV6-6
CASSYGGGVTYEQYF
TGTGCCAGCAGTTACGGGGGGGGCGTCACCTACGAGCAGTACTTC
>NA|TRBJ2-3|NA|TRBV4-1
CASSQDSLQVTQYF
TGCGCCAGCAGCCAAGACTCGCTCCAGGTTACGCAGTATTTT
>TRBD1|TRBJ2-7|NA|TRBV4-1
CASSQLGTGNYEQYF
TGCGCCAGCAGCCAACTAGGGACAGGCAACTACGAGCAGTACTTC
>NA|TRBJ1-1|NA|TRBV25-1
CASSGWGPEAFF
TGTGCCAGCAGTGGCTGGGGACCTGAAGCTTTCTTT
>NA|TRBJ1-3|few|TRBV5-1
CASSLDGFSGNTIYF
TGCGCCAGCAGCTTGGACGGCTTCTCTGGAAACACCATATATTTT
>NA|TRBJ2-7|few|TRBV28
CASTWALRLSYEQYF
TGTGCCAGCACATGGGCCCTGCGGCTTTCCTACGAGCAGTACTTC
>TRBD1|TRBJ1-4|few|TRBV4-3
CASSPIPGQGGEKLFF
TGCGCCAGCAGCCCGATTCCGGGGCAGGGGGGTGAAAAACTGTTTTTT
>NA|TRBJ2-1|few|TRBV29-1
CSVETAGANEQFF
TGCAGCGTTGAAACTGCGGGGGCTAATGAGCAGTTCTTC
>TRBD1|TRBJ1-1|few|TRBV29-1
CSVERDRYYTEAFF
TGCAGCGTTGAACGGGACAGGTACTACACTGAAGCTTTCTTT